This is a list of T cell receptor beta chains from one sample in a study of low-dose radiotherapy and immunotherapy resistance in tumors. TCRdb recomputed calls from the reads with MiXCR, one row per CDR3 protein. This table holds 75,000 to 95,000 distinct CDR3 sequences, 20% to 25% found once. The sample here was PBMCs, taken after low-dose radiotherapy plus immunotherapy. Receptor source: a female donor with ovarian cancer. Each CDR3 is given with its conserved first and last residue. Only some rows state a clone size, as once, few, many or a class for expanded clones.

J: TRBJ1-1; size: many; V: TRBV5-4; CDR3: CASGWGAMNTEAFF
J: TRBJ2-3; size: -; V: TRBV5-6; CDR3: CASSLEKGGSPDTQYF
J: TRBJ2-4; size: many; V: TRBV19; CDR3: CASSISGTGAIQYF
J: TRBJ1-5; size: -; V: TRBV30; CDR3: CAWSVQGGQPQHF
J: TRBJ2-5; size: few; V: TRBV30; CDR3: CAWKVGGGETQYF
J: TRBJ2-1; size: many; V: TRBV6-5; CDR3: CASSPLSGRTYNEQFF
J: TRBJ2-7; size: many; V: TRBV7-6; CDR3: CASSDRGTYEQYF
J: TRBJ2-7; size: many; V: TRBV20-1; CDR3: CSARDLGSPSGEQYF
J: TRBJ2-2; size: many; V: TRBV20-1; CDR3: CSARKLAATGELFF
J: TRBJ2-1; size: many; V: TRBV12-3/TRBV12-4; CDR3: CASIESGLAGNEQFF
J: TRBJ1-3; size: many; V: TRBV7-2; CDR3: CASSSDRGPGNTIYF
J: TRBJ2-7; size: many; V: TRBV12-3/TRBV12-4; CDR3: CASSLTNYEQYF
J: TRBJ2-7; size: many; V: TRBV5-5; CDR3: CASSLEGEMVEQYF
J: TRBJ2-1; size: many; V: TRBV5-4; CDR3: CATRASPGGSYNEQFF
J: TRBJ2-1; size: many; V: TRBV11-2; CDR3: CASKGLAGGHNEQFF
J: TRBJ1-2; size: -; V: TRBV29-1; CDR3: CSVEDRGAYGYTF
J: TRBJ2-3; size: -; V: TRBV6-1; CDR3: CASRSQGGTDTQYF